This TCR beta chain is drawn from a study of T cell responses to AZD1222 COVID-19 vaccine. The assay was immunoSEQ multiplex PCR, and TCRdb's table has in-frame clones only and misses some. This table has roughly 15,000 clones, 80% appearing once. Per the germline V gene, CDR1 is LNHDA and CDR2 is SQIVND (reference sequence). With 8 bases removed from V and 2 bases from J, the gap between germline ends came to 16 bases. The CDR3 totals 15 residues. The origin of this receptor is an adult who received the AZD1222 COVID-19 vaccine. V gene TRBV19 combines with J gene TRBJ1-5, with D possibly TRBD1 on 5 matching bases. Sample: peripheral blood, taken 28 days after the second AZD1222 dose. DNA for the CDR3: TGTGCCAGTCGGATCAAACAACAGGGCAATCAGCCCCAGCATTTT. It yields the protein CASRIKQQGNQPQHF. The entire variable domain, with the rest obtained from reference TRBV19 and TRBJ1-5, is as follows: DGGITQSPKYLFRKEGQNVTLSCEQNLNHDAMYWYRQDPGQGLRLIYYSQIVNDFQKGDIAEGYSVSREKKESFPLTVTSAQKNPTAFYLCASRIKQQGNQPQHFGDGTRLSIL.